What follows describes a single T cell receptor (beta chain). Its target is not known. Assay used: immunoSEQ multiplex PCR; TCRdb lists only in-frame clones, some missing. This sample has 70,000 to 75,000 clones, with approximately 94% found just once. The sample comes from a study of cytomegalovirus exposure and HLA in healthy donors. Study-level background: The approximately 130 validation repertoires and the 666 first-cohort repertoires shared a platform, a later analysis reported.

Points from the study as a whole: A list of about 160 TCR beta chains associated with cytomegalovirus was given.

Germline-derived CDR1 and CDR2 are SEHNR and FQNEAQ (reference sequence). V shed 1 base and J shed 2 bases, with 9 bases lying between them. The CDR3 sequence is 15 residues long. This receptor was obtained from a woman younger than 30 in good health and CMV-seronegative. This chain connects TRBV7-9 to TRBJ1-5, with a tentative D call TRBD1 (5 bases). Sequenced material: PBMCs. The CDR3 DNA reads TGTGCCAGCAGCTTAGGGACAACTGGCAATCAGCCCCAGCATTTT. This encodes CASSLGTTGNQPQHF.